The 2 T cell receptor beta chains reported below all come from one sample, sequenced in a study of T-cell memory formation after mild COVID-19. One entry per CDR3 protein results from TCRdb running MiXCR on the 5' RACE reads. The data show hundreds of thousands of distinct CDR3 sequences, under 15% seen once. Input material: PBMCs or a T cell subset sorted from them (not recorded which). These receptors all come from a man between 18 and 35 years old who had mild COVID-19 (a few samples of this study predate the infection). Cell type and time point are not known.

V and J are TRBV20-1 and TRBJ2-2; D could derive from TRBD1 or TRBD2 (7 bases each). The ends were cut back, 2 bases at V and 2 bases at J, with 15 bases in the middle. CDR3 length: 16 residues. CDR1 DFQATT and CDR2 SNEGSKA come from the germline V gene (reference sequence). Written as DNA, the CDR3 is TGCAGTGCTAGATTCAGGGGGGGCATTAACACCGGGGAGCTGTTTTTT. Translating gives CSARFRGGINTGELFF.

The V and J genes are TRBV5-5 and TRBJ2-1, with D unclear. Trimming shortened V by 3 bases and J by 0 bases, and 10 bases separated the two germline ends. Germline V gives CDR1 SGHKS, CDR2 YYEKEE (reference sequence). The CDR3 has 15 amino acids. The CDR3 reads CASSSYIGSYNEQFF. The CDR3 nucleotides are TGTGCCAGCAGCTCATATATCGGCTCCTACAATGAGCAGTTCTTC.